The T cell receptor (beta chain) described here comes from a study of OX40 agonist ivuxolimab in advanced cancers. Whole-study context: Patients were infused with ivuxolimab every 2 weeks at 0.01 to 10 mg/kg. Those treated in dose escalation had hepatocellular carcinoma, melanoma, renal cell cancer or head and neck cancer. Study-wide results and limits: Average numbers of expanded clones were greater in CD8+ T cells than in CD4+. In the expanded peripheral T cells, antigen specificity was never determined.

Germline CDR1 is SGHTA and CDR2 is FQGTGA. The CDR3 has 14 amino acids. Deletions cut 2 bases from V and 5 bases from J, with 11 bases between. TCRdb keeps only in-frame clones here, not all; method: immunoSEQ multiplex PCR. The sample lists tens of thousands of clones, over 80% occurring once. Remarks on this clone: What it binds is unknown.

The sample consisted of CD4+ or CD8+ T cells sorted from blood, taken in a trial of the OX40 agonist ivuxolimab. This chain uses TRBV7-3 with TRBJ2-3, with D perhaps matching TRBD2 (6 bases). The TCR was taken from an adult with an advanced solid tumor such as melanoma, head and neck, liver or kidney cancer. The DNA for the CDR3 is TGTGCCAGCAGCTTAGGAGGGTTAGAAGATACGCAGTATTTT. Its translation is CASSLGGLEDTQYF.